This T cell receptor (beta chain) was obtained from a study of blood T cell repertoires in COVID-19. Assay used: immunoSEQ multiplex PCR; TCRdb lists only in-frame clones, some missing. The profile shows about 55,000 clones, about 82% of them singletons. V was pared by 7 bases and J by 4 bases, with 11 bases between. There are 13 residues in the CDR3. Sequencing was performed on peripheral blood. The receptor's source is a woman of 80 years or more with acute or convalescent COVID-19. The V call is TRBV12-3 or TRBV12-4, the J call TRBJ1-5; D may be TRBD1 (5 bases). CDR3 in amino acids: CASTWGGNQPQHF. As DNA, the CDR3 is TGTGCCAGCACCTGGGGGGGGAATCAGCCCCAGCATTTT.